The source of this T cell receptor (beta chain) is a study of blood T cell repertoires in COVID-19. Study context: COVID-19 samples, acute and convalescent, were from the United States, Italy and Spain. T cells, B-cell-depleted T cells, or PBMCs provided the cDNA or gDNA that served as material.

This CDR3 contains 15 residues. Between the trimmed V and J ends, which lost 2 bases and 4 bases, there was a span of 11 bases. Germline lookup yields CDR1 SSHAT and CDR2 FNYEAQ (reference sequence). In the original workflow: Amplification with reference gene primers provided the estimates of nucleated cell counts. Some clones are missing from TCRdb's copy, which holds only in-frame ones; the method was immunoSEQ multiplex PCR. The DNA was the basis for D and trimming; V, J and clone size are from that table. This sample has over 50,000 clones; about nine tenths occur once, and the top ten carry roughly 6.5%.

V is TRBV7-7 and J is TRBJ1-4, with D tentatively TRBD1 (5 bases). The source material was peripheral blood. The TCR was taken from a man between 50 and 59 years old with active COVID-19. CDR3: CASSLSGGLNEKLFF. Here the CDR3 DNA reads TGTGCCAGCAGCTTATCTGGGGGACTTAATGAAAAACTGTTTTTT. Drawing the rest from reference TRBV7-7 and TRBJ1-4, the complete variable domain is GAGVSQSPRYKVTKRGQDVTLRCDPISSHATLYWYQQALGQGPEFLTYFNYEAQPDKSGLPSDRFSAERPEGSISTLTIQRTEQRDSAMYRCASSLSGGLNEKLFFGSGTQLSVL.